This T cell receptor (beta chain) was observed in a study of T cells in Graves' hyperthyroidism and ophthalmopathy. Across the whole study: The blood sample was taken at first diagnosis, before treatment began.

Study-wide results and limits: The blood repertoire included most of the expanded thyroid clonotypes above 0.001. The model forecast ophthalmopathy, anticipating it by a median approximately 6 months before onset.

Amplified TCR beta CDR3 regions came from RNA transcripts. An initial round of RT-PCR targeting the TCR CDR3 relied on the HTBI primer set. TCRdb ran MiXCR on the multiplex PCR reads and lists one entry per CDR3 protein. The sample contains 360,000 or so distinct CDR3 sequences, about 16% of which appear only once. The CDR3 is 14 amino acids. V dropped 6 bases and J dropped 5; count of bases not matched to a gene: 4. The germline V gene has CDR1 MDHEN and CDR2 SYDVKM. This clonotype was found many times. Antigen specificity is unknown. This chain uses TRBV28 with TRBJ2-1, with 10 bases identical to TRBD2. What was sequenced was blood. The clonotype was recovered from a woman aged 55-75 years with Graves' ophthalmopathy. The CDR3 loop is CASRLAGHNNEQFF. CDR3 sequence (DNA): TGTGCCAGCAGACTAGCGGGGCACAACAATGAGCAGTTCTTC.